A selection of T cell receptor beta chains follows, all from one sample in a study of blood T cells in healthy people across ages. TCRdb reprocessed the 5' RACE reads via MiXCR and lists one record per CDR3 protein. This sample has over 1.5 million distinct CDR3 sequences, with less than 50% found just once. The sequencing sample was made of blood. The source is a woman aged 40-49 years in good health. Both conserved end residues are part of each CDR3. D genes are given only for firm matches. Rows give clone size only sometimes, using once, few, many, or a class for an expanded clone.

v_gene	abundance	d_gene	j_gene	CDR3nt	CDR3aa
TRBV7-8	few	.	TRBJ2-6	TGTGCCAGTGAGAGGGGACGGCTCTCTGGGGCCAACGTCCTGACTTTC	CASERGRLSGANVLTF
TRBV6-5	.	TRBD1	TRBJ1-4	TGTGCCAGCAGTCGCAGTGCGACAGGGAATGAAAAACTGTTTTTT	CASSRSATGNEKLFF
TRBV4-1	few	.	TRBJ2-1	TGCGCCAGCAGCCAAGAGGGCAGGGCGGGTGAGCAGTTCTTC	CASSQEGRAGEQFF
TRBV15	.	.	TRBJ2-7	TGTGCCACCAGCAGAGAAGTGACCTACGAGCAGTACTTC	CATSREVTYEQYF
TRBV20-1	.	.	TRBJ2-1	TGCAGTGCAACGGGACACCTACTTCCCAAGCAGTTCTTC	CSATGHLLPKQFF
TRBV20-1	.	.	TRBJ1-6	TGCAGTGCCAATATCAGGAATTCACCCCTCCACTTT	CSANIRNSPLHF
TRBV11-3	.	TRBD2	TRBJ2-1	TGTGCCAGCAGCTTAGTACTAGCGGGGTACAATGAGCAGTTCTTC	CASSLVLAGYNEQFF
TRBV5-1	few	.	TRBJ2-5	TGCGCCAGCAGCTTACAACAGGATCAAGAGACCCAGTACTTC	CASSLQQDQETQYF
TRBV4-1	few	.	TRBJ1-1	TGCGCCAGCAGCCAAGGTTCCCCAGGAGAACACACTGAAGCTTTCTTT	CASSQGSPGEHTEAFF
TRBV6-2/TRBV6-3	few	.	TRBJ2-1	TGTGCCAGCAGTTACTCTCGGGGGTCACCTTACAATGAGCAGTTCTTC	CASSYSRGSPYNEQFF
TRBV7-2	few	.	TRBJ1-5	TGTGCCAGCAGCCCTCGGGGGCCCAGCAATCAGCCCCAGCATTTT	CASSPRGPSNQPQHF
TRBV12-3/TRBV12-4	few	TRBD1	TRBJ2-5	TGTGCCAGCAGCCAAACCAGGGGGCAGCTGGAGACCCAGTACTTC	CASSQTRGQLETQYF
TRBV4-2	.	TRBD1	TRBJ2-1	TGTGCCAGCAGCCAAGAAACGTCGGGACAGGGTCTATACAATGAGCAGTTCTTC	CASSQETSGQGLYNEQFF
TRBV20-1	.	TRBD2	TRBJ2-1	TGCAGTGCTAGAGATAAAAGCGGGGGGGCCGCTGAGCAGTTCTTC	CSARDKSGGAAEQFF
TRBV29-1	many	TRBD2	TRBJ2-5	TGCAGCGTTGACGGCGGGGGGAAGACCCAGTACTTC	CSVDGGGKTQYF
TRBV20-1	.	.	TRBJ1-2	TGCAGTGCTAGTGGTGGACACCCCTATGGCTACACCTTC	CSASGGHPYGYTF
TRBV20-1	once	TRBD2	TRBJ2-1	TGCAGTGAGAGCGGGGGGGCCCTCGATGAGCAGTTCTTC	CSESGGALDEQFF
TRBV6-2/TRBV6-3	once	.	TRBJ2-1	TGTGCCAGCAGACCCTCGCTCTATGAGCAGTTCTTC	CASRPSLYEQFF
TRBV4-3	.	.	TRBJ1-4	TGCGCCAGCAGCCAAGTGGCCGGGTTTGCAACTAATGAAAAACTGTTTTTT	CASSQVAGFATNEKLFF
TRBV5-1	.	.	TRBJ1-4	TGCGCCAGCAGCTGGACAGCAACTAATGAAAAACTGTTTTTT	CASSWTATNEKLFF
TRBV6-1	few	.	TRBJ2-1	TGTGCCAGCAGTGATTTCTGGGGTGAAGACCCCTACAATGAGCAGTTCTTC	CASSDFWGEDPYNEQFF
TRBV25-1	.	TRBD1	TRBJ1-2	TGTGCCAGCAGTGATTCGGGACAGGGTATTTACGGTGGCTACACCTTC	CASSDSGQGIYGGYTF
TRBV20-1	.	.	TRBJ2-1	TGCAGTGCCGAGGATCGGGGGCAATACAATGAGCAGTTCTTC	CSAEDRGQYNEQFF
TRBV6-5	few	TRBD1	TRBJ2-1	TGTGCCAGCAGCAGCGGACAGGGGGCGTTCAATGAGCAGTTCTTC	CASSSGQGAFNEQFF
TRBV9	few	.	TRBJ1-2	TGTGCCAGCAGCACGGCCGGTGGCTACACCTTC	CASSTAGGYTF
TRBV10-3	.	.	TRBJ2-5	TGTGCCATCAGGGTGAACCAAGAGACCCAGTACTTC	CAIRVNQETQYF
TRBV12-3/TRBV12-4	.	.	TRBJ1-5	TGTGCCAGCAGTTTTTCACAGACCGGCAATCAGCCCCAGCATTTT	CASSFSQTGNQPQHF
TRBV4-1	.	.	TRBJ1-1	TGCGCCAGCAGCCAAGAGGTCGGCAGCCCTGAAGCTTTCTTT	CASSQEVGSPEAFF
TRBV7-9	few	TRBD1	TRBJ1-2	TGTGCCAGCAGCGCCGGGACAGGGGAATTCTCTAACTATGGCTACACCTTC	CASSAGTGEFSNYGYTF
TRBV6-4	many	TRBD2	TRBJ2-3	TGTGCCAGCAGTGACAGCGGGGGCACAGATACGCAGTATTTT	CASSDSGGTDTQYF
TRBV7-9	.	.	TRBJ1-2	TGTGCCAGCAGCTTAGGGGACGGCCTTTCACGTGGCTACACCTTC	CASSLGDGLSRGYTF
TRBV5-1	once	.	TRBJ2-1	TGCGCCAGCAGTACAGGGATTCGCTACAATGAGCAGTTCTTC	CASSTGIRYNEQFF
TRBV20-1	few	TRBD2	TRBJ2-5	TGCAGTGCTAGTATTTTCTCGGGGGGTCGTGAGACCCAGTACTTC	CSASIFSGGRETQYF
TRBV12-3/TRBV12-4	.	TRBD1	TRBJ1-5	TGTGCCAGCAGTCTAGCGGACAGGACCAATCAGCCCCAGCATTTT	CASSLADRTNQPQHF
TRBV5-1	.	.	TRBJ2-1	TGCGCCAGCTCCCGACAGATACTCTACAATGAGCAGTTCTTC	CASSRQILYNEQFF
TRBV7-6	.	TRBD1	TRBJ2-7	TGTGCCAGCAGCTTAGCCTCCGGGACAGGGTTACCCCACGAGCAGTACTTC	CASSLASGTGLPHEQYF
TRBV4-3	.	.	TRBJ1-2	TGCGCCAGCAGCCAAGATCCCGGGAGGGACGGTGGCTACACCTTC	CASSQDPGRDGGYTF
TRBV20-1	.	.	TRBJ2-6	TGCAGTGCTAGAGATGTCAAGATTAGGCAGGGGAGCTCTGGGGCCAACGTCCTGACTTTC	CSARDVKIRQGSSGANVLTF
TRBV7-9	few	.	TRBJ2-5	TGTGCCAGCAGCTTAGCCTTGGGGGTTCAACAGACCCAGTACTTC	CASSLALGVQQTQYF
TRBV4-2	.	TRBD2	TRBJ2-3	TGTGCCAGCAGCCAAGAAGGTCGGGGGGGCGCAGATACGCAGTATTTT	CASSQEGRGGADTQYF
TRBV5-1	.	TRBD2	TRBJ2-1	TGCGCCAGCAGCTTATCTAGCGGGGAGGGGGATGAGCAGTTCTTC	CASSLSSGEGDEQFF
TRBV7-9	few	.	TRBJ2-1	TGTGCCAGCAGCTCAAGTCAGTCTGGGAATGAGCAGTTCTTC	CASSSSQSGNEQFF
TRBV5-6	.	.	TRBJ2-1	TGTGCCAGCAGTTTCGTGAGGTTTAGCTCCTACAATGAGCAGTTCTTC	CASSFVRFSSYNEQFF
TRBV7-2	.	.	TRBJ2-5	TGTGCCAGCAGCTGGGTGGGAAATCTTCTTCAAGAGACCCAGTACTTC	CASSWVGNLLQETQYF
TRBV27	.	.	TRBJ2-3	TGTGCCAGCAGTTACACTAGCCAAGGCACAGATACGCAGTATTTT	CASSYTSQGTDTQYF
TRBV9	.	.	TRBJ2-1	TGTGCCAGCAGCGTAGATTCTGAGCAGTTCTTC	CASSVDSEQFF
TRBV27	.	.	TRBJ2-1	TGTGCCAGCAGTCATCAGCGAGTAGGCTACGAGCAGTTCTTC	CASSHQRVGYEQFF
TRBV7-2	.	TRBD2	TRBJ2-1	TGTGCCAGCAGCTTAGGTGGTAGCGGGGGGCCCTCTAAGCAGTTCTTC	CASSLGGSGGPSKQFF
TRBV28	once	.	TRBJ2-7	TGTGCCAGCAGACCGGGGGGCCCGAAAAGGGCCCAGTACTTC	CASRPGGPKRAQYF
TRBV20-1	.	TRBD1	TRBJ2-3	TGCAGTGCTAGAGAAGGGGGCAAGGATACGCAGTATTTT	CSAREGGKDTQYF
TRBV7-7	.	.	TRBJ2-4	TGTGCTAGCAGCTTAACTTGGACGGACATTCAGTACTTC	CASSLTWTDIQYF
TRBV9	.	.	TRBJ1-2	TGTGCCAGCAGCGGACACCTGGGAGGCTATGGCTACACCTTC	CASSGHLGGYGYTF
TRBV5-6	.	.	TRBJ2-4	TGTGCCAGCAGCTTGGAGGGGACCAGTCTGTGGGAGCAGTACTTC	CASSLEGTSLWEQYF
TRBV12-3/TRBV12-4	few	.	TRBJ1-5	TGTGCCAGCACGGACAGCTCCTTCAATCAGCCCCAGCATTTT	CASTDSSFNQPQHF